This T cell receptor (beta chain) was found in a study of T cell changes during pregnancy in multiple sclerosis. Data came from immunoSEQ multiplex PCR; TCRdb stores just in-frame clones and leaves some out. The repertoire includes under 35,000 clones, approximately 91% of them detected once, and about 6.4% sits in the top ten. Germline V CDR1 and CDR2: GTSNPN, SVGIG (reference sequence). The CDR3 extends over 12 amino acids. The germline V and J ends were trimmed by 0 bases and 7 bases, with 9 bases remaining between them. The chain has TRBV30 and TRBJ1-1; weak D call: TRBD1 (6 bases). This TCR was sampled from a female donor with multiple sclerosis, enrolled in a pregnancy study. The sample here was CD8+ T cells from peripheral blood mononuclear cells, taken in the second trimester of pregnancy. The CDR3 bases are TGTGCCTGGAGTGTAACAGGGTTTGAAGCTTTCTTT. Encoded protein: CAWSVTGFEAFF. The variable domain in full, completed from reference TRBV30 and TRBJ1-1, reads SQTIHQWPATLVQPVGSPLSLECTVEGTSNPNLYWYRQAAGRGLQLLFYSVGIGQISSEVPQNLSASRPQDRQFILSSKKLLLSDSGFYLCAWSVTGFEAFFGQGTRLTVV.